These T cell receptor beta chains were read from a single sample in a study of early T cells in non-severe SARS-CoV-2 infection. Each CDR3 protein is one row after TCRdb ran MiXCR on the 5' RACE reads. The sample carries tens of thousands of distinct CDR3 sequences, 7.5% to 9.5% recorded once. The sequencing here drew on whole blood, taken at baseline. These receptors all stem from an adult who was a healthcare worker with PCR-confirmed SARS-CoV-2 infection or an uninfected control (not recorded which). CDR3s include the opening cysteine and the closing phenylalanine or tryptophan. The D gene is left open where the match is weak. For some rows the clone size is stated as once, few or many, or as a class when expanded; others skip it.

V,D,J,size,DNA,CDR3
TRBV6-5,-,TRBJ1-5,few,TGTGCCAGCAGTTACGGACAGAGCAATCAGCCCCAGCATTTT,CASSYGQSNQPQHF
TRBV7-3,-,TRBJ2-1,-,TGTGCCAGCAGTTCCCAATACCAATCTCATGAGCAGTTCTTC,CASSSQYQSHEQFF
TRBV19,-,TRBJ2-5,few,TGTGCCAGACAGGGACACAGGGTTCGTGAGACCCAGTACTTC,CARQGHRVRETQYF
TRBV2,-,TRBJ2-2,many,TGTGCCAGCAGTGTGAGAGGTACCGGGGAGCTGTTTTTT,CASSVRGTGELFF
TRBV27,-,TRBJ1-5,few,TGTGCCAGCAGTTTATTAGGGAACAATCAGCCCCAGCATTTT,CASSLLGNNQPQHF
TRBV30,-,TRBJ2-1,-,TGTGCCTGGAGTGTACCCCTAGCAGCTTACAATGAGCAGTTCTTC,CAWSVPLAAYNEQFF
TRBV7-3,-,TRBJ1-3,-,TGTGCCAGCAGCTTAACGTCAGGTGGAAACACCATATATTTT,CASSLTSGGNTIYF
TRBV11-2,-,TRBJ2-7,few,TGTGCCAGCAGCTTAGAAGTCTACGAGCAGTACTTC,CASSLEVYEQYF
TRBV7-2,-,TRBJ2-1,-,TGTGCCAGCAGCCCAGAAATGAAGGAGCAGTTCTTC,CASSPEMKEQFF
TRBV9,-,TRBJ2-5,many,TGTGCCAGCAGCCGCAGTGGATGGGAAGAGACCCAGTACTTC,CASSRSGWEETQYF
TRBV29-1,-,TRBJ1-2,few,TGCAGCGTTGACGGTCCGACAATCTATGGCTACACCTTC,CSVDGPTIYGYTF
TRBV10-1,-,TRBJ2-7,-,TGCGCCAGCTTTCCCCAGGGGGGGAGGGCCCACGAGCAGTACTTC,CASFPQGGRAHEQYF
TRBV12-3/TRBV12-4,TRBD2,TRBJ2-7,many,TGTGCCAGCAGTTTAGACCTGGGACTAGCGGGAAGACGAGGGTACGAGCAGTACTTC,CASSLDLGLAGRRGYEQYF
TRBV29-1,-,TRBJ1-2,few,TGCAGCGTTGAAGTCACCTGGGAGGGCTACACCTTC,CSVEVTWEGYTF
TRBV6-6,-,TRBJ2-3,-,TGTGCCAGCAGTTACTCACCAGATACGCAGTATTTT,CASSYSPDTQYF
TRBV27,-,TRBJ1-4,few,TGTGCCAGCAGTTTCGGGGCTAATGAAAAACTGTTTTTT,CASSFGANEKLFF
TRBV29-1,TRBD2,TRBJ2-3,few,TGCAGCGGGCGACGGGGGGGCCGTACAGATACGCAGTATTTT,CSGRRGGRTDTQYF
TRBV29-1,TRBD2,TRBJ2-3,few,TGCAGCTTTAGGACTAGCGGGAGCTCAGATACGCAGTATTTT,CSFRTSGSSDTQYF
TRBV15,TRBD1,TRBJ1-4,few,TGTGCCACCAGCAATGACAGGGTTTATGAAAAACTGTTTTTT,CATSNDRVYEKLFF
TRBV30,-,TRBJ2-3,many,TGTGCCTGGAGTGCCCTTCGAACCACAGATACGCAGTATTTT,CAWSALRTTDTQYF
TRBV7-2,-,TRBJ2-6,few,TGTGCCAGCAGCCTTCTAGGACAGCTCTCTGGGGCCAACGTCCTGACTTTC,CASSLLGQLSGANVLTF
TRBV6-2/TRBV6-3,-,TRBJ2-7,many,TGTGCCAGCAGTTACTACACAGGGAGGAAGGGCTACGAGCAGTACTTC,CASSYYTGRKGYEQYF
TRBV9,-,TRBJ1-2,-,TGTGCCAGCAGCCAAGAGAGGGCCGGCGCCTATGGCTACACCTTC,CASSQERAGAYGYTF
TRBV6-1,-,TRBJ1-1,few,TGTGCCAGCAGTGATACACAGTTGAACACTGAAGCTTTCTTT,CASSDTQLNTEAFF
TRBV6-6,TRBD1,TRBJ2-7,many,TGTGCCAGCAGTTCTACGGGACAGGGGGCCCGGTCCTACGAGCAGTACTTC,CASSSTGQGARSYEQYF
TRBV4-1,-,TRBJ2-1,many,TGCGCCAGCAGCCTGGGTTCCAATGAGCAGTTCTTC,CASSLGSNEQFF
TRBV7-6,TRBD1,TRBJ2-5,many,TGTGCCAGCACCAAGGACAGGGGGGAGACCCAGTACTTC,CASTKDRGETQYF
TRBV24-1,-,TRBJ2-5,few,TGTGCCACCAGTGATTTTGGAGGGAGTAAAGAGACCCAGTACTTC,CATSDFGGSKETQYF
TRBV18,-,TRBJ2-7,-,TGTGCCAGCTCACCCGACCCTCCGGGTGACGAGCAGTACTTC,CASSPDPPGDEQYF
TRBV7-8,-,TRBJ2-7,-,TGTGCCAGCAGCTCCGCACAGATCGATGTCGGCCTGCAGTACTTC,CASSSAQIDVGLQYF
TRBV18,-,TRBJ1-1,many,TGTGCCAGCGGAATGGGGGAGATGAACACTGAAGCTTTCTTT,CASGMGEMNTEAFF
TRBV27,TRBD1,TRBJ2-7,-,TGTGCCAGCAGCCTGAGGGACAGGTCACACGAGCAGTACTTC,CASSLRDRSHEQYF
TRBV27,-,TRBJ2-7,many,TGTGCCAGCAGTTTAAGCGGGCCCTACTACGAGCAGTACTTC,CASSLSGPYYEQYF
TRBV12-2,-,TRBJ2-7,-,TGTGCAAGTCGCGACCCTCCAGGGGGCTCTTTTGGGACTAGCGGCCCTGTCTACGAGCAGTACTTC,CASRDPPGGSFGTSGPVYEQYF
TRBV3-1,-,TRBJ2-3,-,TGTGCCAGCAGCCGTGAAGGCTACACAGATACGCAGTATTTT,CASSREGYTDTQYF
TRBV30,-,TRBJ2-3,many,TGTGCCTGGAGTCCTACCCCGCTAAAGGGGTACGTAGGAGATACGCAGTATTTT,CAWSPTPLKGYVGDTQYF
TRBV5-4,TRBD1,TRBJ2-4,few,TGTGCCAGCAGCTTTGCAGGGGGCAAAAACATTCAGTACTTC,CASSFAGGKNIQYF
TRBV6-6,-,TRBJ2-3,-,TGTGCCAGCAGTCCCCAAGGGGGCGGGAGGCCCCGACCGCAGTATTTT,CASSPQGGGRPRPQYF
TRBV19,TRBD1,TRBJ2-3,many,TGTGCCAGTAGCTCGACGGGGACAGGGATGGATACGCAGTATTTT,CASSSTGTGMDTQYF
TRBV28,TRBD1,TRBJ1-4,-,TGTGCCAGCAGTTTGGGACAGCCTAATGAAAAACTGTTTTTT,CASSLGQPNEKLFF
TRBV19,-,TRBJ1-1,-,TGTGCCAGTAGTATGGCGGGGATCACTGAAGCTTTCTTT,CASSMAGITEAFF
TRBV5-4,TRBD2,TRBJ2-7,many,TGTGCCAGCAGCTTGGGGGGTAGCGGGAGGACCGTACGAATCTACGAGCAGTACTTC,CASSLGGSGRTVRIYEQYF
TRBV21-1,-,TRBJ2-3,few,TGTGCCAGCAGCGCACCCGGGACTAGTGAAACCCAAGATACGCAGTATTTT,CASSAPGTSETQDTQYF